This T cell receptor (beta chain) was documented in a study of OX40 agonist ivuxolimab in advanced cancers. Study-wide context: The drug used for patients, ivuxolimab, was an agonistic anti-OX40 (CD134) antibody. Aged 23 to 79 with a mean of approximately 60 years, they were approximately 79% male. Patients got intravenous ivuxolimab at 0.01 to 10 mg/kg every 2 weeks.

CDR3 length: 15 amino acids. The V gene's germline CDR1 is SGHKS and CDR2 YYEKEE (reference sequence). V gave up 0 bases and J gave up 8 bases, with 15 bases separating them. In the case of this clone: Its cognate antigen is unknown.

Overall study findings and caveats: CD8+ T cells showed, on average, more clonal expansion than CD4+ cells.

Generated by immunoSEQ multiplex PCR, the TCRdb table keeps only in-frame clones and is missing some. This sample carries around 60,000 clones, 79% of them seen once, and the ten largest clones take 11%. The V gene is TRBV5-5, the J gene TRBJ2-1; perhaps TRBD2 as D (6 bases). This receptor was obtained from an adult with an advanced solid tumor such as melanoma, head and neck, liver or kidney cancer. The sequences come from CD4+ or CD8+ T cells sorted from blood, collected in a trial of the OX40 agonist ivuxolimab. The CDR3 nucleotides read TGTGCCAGCAGCTTGGCTTGGGGGGTGTCAGATGAGCAGTTCTTC. It encodes CASSLAWGVSDEQFF.